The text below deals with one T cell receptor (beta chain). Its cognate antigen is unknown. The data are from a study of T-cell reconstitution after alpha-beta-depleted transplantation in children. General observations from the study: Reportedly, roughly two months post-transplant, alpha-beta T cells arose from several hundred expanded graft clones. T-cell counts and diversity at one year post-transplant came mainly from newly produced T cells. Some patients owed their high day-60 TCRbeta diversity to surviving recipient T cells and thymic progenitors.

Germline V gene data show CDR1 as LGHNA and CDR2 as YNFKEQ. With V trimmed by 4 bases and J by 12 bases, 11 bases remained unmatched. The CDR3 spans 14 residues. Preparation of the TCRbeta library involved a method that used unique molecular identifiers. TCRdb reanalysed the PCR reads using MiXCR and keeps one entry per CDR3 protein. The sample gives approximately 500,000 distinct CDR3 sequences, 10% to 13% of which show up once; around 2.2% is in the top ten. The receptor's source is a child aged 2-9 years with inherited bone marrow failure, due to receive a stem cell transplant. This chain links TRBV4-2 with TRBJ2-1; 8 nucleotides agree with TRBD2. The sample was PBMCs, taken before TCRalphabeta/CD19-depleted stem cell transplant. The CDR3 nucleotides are TGTGCCAGCAGCCCCAGGCTAGCGGGCCTGGGGCAGTTCTTC. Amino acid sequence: CASSPRLAGLGQFF.